The rows below give T cell receptor beta chains drawn from one sample of a study of T cell repertoires in cytomegalovirus infection. MiXCR was run by TCRdb on the reads, yielding one entry per CDR3 protein. The sample shows some 97,000 distinct CDR3 sequences, around a quarter of them seen only once. The sequencing sample was made of CD8+ T cells from PBMCs. Receptor source: a human donor in good health (CMV status not recorded). Some clones in this sample may be carry-over from other donors' samples. The CDR3 runs from the conserved cysteine through the conserved F or W. The D gene is left open where the match is weak. A row's size may be missing; if present it is once, few, many or a size class.

D | size | J | V | CDR3
TRBD1 | . | TRBJ2-3 | TRBV5-4 | CASSWGQGAGDTQYF
. | few | TRBJ1-2 | TRBV7-8 | CASSLGVGRNYGYTF
TRBD1 | few | TRBJ2-2 | TRBV7-9 | CAGQVPTGELFF
TRBD1 | many | TRBJ1-6 | TRBV7-9 | CASRGQGDNSPLHF
TRBD2 | . | TRBJ2-3 | TRBV12-3/TRBV12-4 | CASIPGLSTDTQYF
. | few | TRBJ2-1 | TRBV11-2 | CASSLVSPYSSSYNEQFF
. | . | TRBJ2-2 | TRBV28 | CASSFPVVTGELFF
. | few | TRBJ1-5 | TRBV28 | CASSLQLNRVHQPQHF
TRBD1 | . | TRBJ2-3 | TRBV29-1 | CSVEGTGTDTQYF
TRBD2 | few | TRBJ2-1 | TRBV6-2/TRBV6-3 | CASSLLAVTYNEQFF
. | many | TRBJ1-5 | TRBV7-6 | CASSLAPGGGSNQPQHF
. | . | TRBJ2-2 | TRBV4-1 | CASSYPGHSNTGELFF
. | many | TRBJ1-1 | TRBV6-2/TRBV6-3 | CASSYGSNTEAFF
. | many | TRBJ1-1 | TRBV7-9 | CASSHEMNTEAFF
. | few | TRBJ1-3 | TRBV7-9 | CASSLGRSSGNTIYF
. | . | TRBJ2-5 | TRBV11-2 | CASSLEGFGLMETQYF
. | few | TRBJ2-7 | TRBV6-2/TRBV6-3 | CASSYTNEQYF
. | . | TRBJ1-3 | TRBV12-5 | CASGLEPGGSGNTIYF
. | . | TRBJ1-2 | TRBV11-2 | CASSPSDSSPNYGYTF
. | few | TRBJ1-1 | TRBV12-3/TRBV12-4 | CASTSGDGAFF
TRBD2 | . | TRBJ2-1 | TRBV10-3 | CAISEGLAGSWEQFF
. | . | TRBJ1-4 | TRBV12-3/TRBV12-4 | CASSYSLGNEKLFF
. | few | TRBJ2-3 | TRBV20-1 | CSADHLAWGGGPDTQYF
. | . | TRBJ2-1 | TRBV7-6 | CASSLTQNNEQFF
TRBD2 | many | TRBJ2-5 | TRBV20-1 | CSAREGETQYF
. | . | TRBJ1-6 | TRBV20-1 | CSASLPDGSYNSPLHF
. | few | TRBJ1-1 | TRBV24-1 | CATSSGPTAKNTEAFF
TRBD1 | many | TRBJ1-3 | TRBV7-8 | CASSLGRTGAGNTIYF
. | few | TRBJ2-7 | TRBV6-2/TRBV6-3 | CASTQSGLPLYEQYF
. | . | TRBJ1-2 | TRBV29-1 | CSVVLSGFSYGYTF
. | few | TRBJ2-1 | TRBV15 | CATSPGSGVSYNEQFF
TRBD1 | . | TRBJ2-7 | TRBV6-1 | CASSNRDRDNEQYF
. | . | TRBJ1-4 | TRBV6-5 | CASSSSPSVSEKLFF
. | . | TRBJ1-4 | TRBV15 | CATSDRMGVTNEKLFF
. | few | TRBJ2-7 | TRBV11-2 | CASSLESQGSSYEQYF
TRBD2 | . | TRBJ2-1 | TRBV7-9 | CASSSPVAGEGNEQFF
. | many | TRBJ1-5 | TRBV6-1 | CASTSVSLDQPQHF
TRBD1 | . | TRBJ1-1 | TRBV9 | CASSAYTGANTEAFF
. | few | TRBJ1-1 | TRBV6-2/TRBV6-3 | CASSYPGEAFF
. | . | TRBJ2-2 | TRBV12-3/TRBV12-4 | CASRPGTSTGELFF
TRBD1 | . | TRBJ1-1 | TRBV11-2 | CASSLDLGQGINTEAFF
. | few | TRBJ1-1 | TRBV6-5 | CASSQGGQGTEAFF
. | . | TRBJ2-3 | TRBV5-6 | CASSPRPSDTQYF
TRBD1 | few | TRBJ1-5 | TRBV12-3/TRBV12-4 | CASSQDRGNQPQHF
. | few | TRBJ2-2 | TRBV6-1 | CASGMSGTGELFF
TRBD2 | many | TRBJ2-6 | TRBV7-2 | CASSLGGGLGPGGANVLTF
TRBD1 | few | TRBJ2-7 | TRBV4-3 | CASSQDLDRGISYEQYF
. | . | TRBJ2-7 | TRBV20-1 | CSARDLGRGGGYEQYF
. | . | TRBJ2-2 | TRBV6-1 | CVSSPLGFEVTLNGTGELFF
TRBD1 | many | TRBJ2-7 | TRBV11-2 | CASSSAGTGGEQYF
. | few | TRBJ2-2 | TRBV6-6 | CASRILNTGELFF
TRBD2 | many | TRBJ2-2 | TRBV7-8 | CASSALAGDTGELFF
. | few | TRBJ2-7 | TRBV6-2/TRBV6-3 | CASSITGFGEQYF
. | few | TRBJ1-3 | TRBV2 | CASSGTNSGNTIYF
. | . | TRBJ2-5 | TRBV4-1 | CASSQDPSTGRETQYF
TRBD1 | . | TRBJ2-7 | TRBV20-1 | CSAPGTGYSHEQYF
. | . | TRBJ2-7 | TRBV4-3 | CASSQDFRGGAREQYF
. | few | TRBJ2-4 | TRBV20-1 | CSARDIDTGGDKNIQYF
TRBD2 | many | TRBJ2-3 | TRBV7-2 | CASSLGRTSGRLASDTQYF
TRBD1 | . | TRBJ2-4 | TRBV13 | CASSTGTGKNIQYF